This T cell receptor beta chain was sequenced in a study of CD8+ T cells in alopecia areata. Study results and caveats: Expanded CD8+ clones among the top 100, as well as scalp clonality, were significantly decreased by tofacitinib.

Of note for this clone: Its antigen is not identified.

Treatment noted: oral pan-JAK inhibitor, 5-10 mg twice daily. TCR sequencing used cDNA made by reverse transcription of extracted RNA. Generated by immunoSEQ multiplex PCR, the TCRdb table keeps only in-frame clones and is missing some. The sample consists of 200,000 or so clones, 58% of them appearing once. CDR1 and CDR2 from the germline V gene are SQVTM and ANQGSEA. V was cut by 4 bases and J by 5 bases, with 11 bases left in between. The CDR3 loop spans 12 amino acids. This TCR was recovered from a human donor with alopecia areata. The chain couples TRBV29-1 to TRBJ1-1; the D gene is possibly TRBD1 (5 bases). The sequencing used CD4+ T cells sorted from blood, collected at week 24, from a patient treated with tofacitinib. The CDR3 loop reads CSVGGMGTEAFF. CDR3 in DNA: TGCAGCGTTGGGGGCATGGGAACTGAAGCTTTCTTT.